This TCR beta chain was retrieved from a study of pediatric ulcerative colitis. Findings and caveats of the study: Compared with controls, ulcerative colitis showed greater blood-rectum clone sharing.

CDR1 and CDR2 from the germline V gene are SSHAT and FNYEAQ (reference sequence). CDR3 length: 10 amino acids. One to two pinch biopsies were taken from the rectum during colonoscopy. Sequencing was performed with immunoSEQ multiplex PCR; in TCRdb, only in-frame clones are kept and a portion is missing. This table holds tens of thousands of clones, 73% found once. In regard to this clone: Its cognate antigen is unknown.

V is TRBV7-7 and J is TRBJ2-5; no clear D gene. This TCR derives from a boy between 5 and 17 years old with moderate ulcerative colitis. Source material: gut tissue. CDR3 loop: CARRGETQYF. The CDR3 DNA is TGTGCTAGACGAGGAGAGACCCAGTACTTC. The variable domain in full, completed from reference TRBV7-7 and TRBJ2-5, reads GAGVSQSPRYKVTKRGQDVTLRCDPISSHATLYWYQQALGQGPEFLTYFNYEAQPDKSGLPSDRFSAERPEGSISTLTIQRTEQRDSAMYRCARRGETQYFGPGTRLLVL.